Listed here are 15 T cell receptor beta chains from one sample, sequenced in a study of Tregs in tolerant kidney transplant recipients. Sequencing was performed with immunoSEQ multiplex PCR; in TCRdb, only in-frame clones are kept and a portion is missing. Of about 59,000 clones detected, over 70% appear once; the ten largest clones hold about 5%. The sequenced sample consisted of CD4+ T cells from blood. The receptor source for this set is a human donor in good health.

This rearrangement joins TRBV5-1 to TRBJ2-2; 8 bases match TRBD1. The CDR3 totals 14 residues. After removal of 6 bases from V and 2 bases from J, the junction contained 3 bases not matched to a gene. From germline, CDR1 is SGHRS and CDR2 YFSETQ. The CDR3 spells CASTRGRNTGELFF. The CDR3 coding sequence is TGCGCCAGCACCAGGGGGCGAAACACCGGGGAGCTGTTTTTT.

The chain is built from TRBV9 and TRBJ1-2, with D maybe TRBD1 (6 bases). The germline V and J ends were trimmed by 4 bases and 0 bases, with 22 bases remaining between them. This CDR3 is 18 amino acids long. Germline V gene sequence: CDR1 SGDLS, CDR2 YYNGEE. CDR3 sequence reads: CASSIGPTGISPNYGYTF. CDR3 bases: TGTGCCAGCAGCATCGGACCGACAGGTATTTCTCCTAACTATGGCTACACCTTC. The whole variable domain, remainder taken from reference TRBV9 and TRBJ1-2, is DSGVTQTPKHLITATGQRVTLRCSPRSGDLSVYWYQQSLDQGLQFLIQYYNGEERAKGNILERFSAQQFPDLHSELNLSSLELGDSALYFCASSIGPTGISPNYGYTFGSGTRLTVV.

This chain joins TRBV11-3 and TRBJ2-7, with 7 positions matching TRBD2. Trimming took 5 bases from V and 4 from J; bases not matched to a gene: 8. Germline CDR1 reads SGHNT; CDR2 reads YENEEA. The CDR3 has 14 amino acids. The CDR3 loop reads CASSPWGGRYEQYF. CDR3 coding DNA: TGTGCCAGCAGCCCCTGGGGGGGACGGTACGAGCAGTACTTC.

The J gene is TRBJ1-1, the V gene TRBV30; D unresolved. CDR1 GTSNPN and CDR2 SVGIG come from the germline V gene (reference sequence). The CDR3 covers 15 residues. The germline V and J ends were trimmed by 0 bases and 1 base, with 12 bases remaining between them. The CDR3 DNA follows: TGTGCCTGGAGTGTACGTGGAGTCACGAACACTGAAGCTTTCTTT. Amino acids: CAWSVRGVTNTEAFF.

This clone was observed a few times. V and J are TRBV27 and TRBJ2-1; 12 nucleotides align to TRBD2. J gave up 9 bases and V 3 bases, and 12 bases lay outside the gene matches. Germline assignment: CDR1 MNHEY and CDR2 SMNVEV (reference sequence). The CDR3 loop spans 17 amino acids. CDR3 protein: CASSLGTLAGGGGEQFF. CDR3 nucleotide sequence: TGTGCCAGCAGTTTGGGAACACTAGCGGGGGGTGGTGGTGAGCAGTTCTTC.

The V gene is TRBV4-1, the J gene TRBJ1-2; D may be TRBD1 (6 bases). CDR3 size: 14 residues. Trimming took off 3 bases at V and 8 bases at J, with 16 bases between the two ends. The germline V gene encodes CDR1 MGHRA and CDR2 YSYEKL. The DNA for the CDR3 is TGCGCCAGCAGCCATCTACAGGGAGTTAGGGGCTACACCTTC. Its protein is CASSHLQGVRGYTF.

This sequence joins TRBV7-3 and TRBJ2-1, with 9 bases fitting TRBD1. With V trimmed by 5 bases and J by 8 bases, 10 bases remained unmatched. The CDR3 extends over 15 amino acids. Germline values: CDR1 SGHTA, CDR2 FQGTGA. Written as DNA, the CDR3 is TGTGCCAGCAGCCTAAGGGGACAGGGATACGATGAGCAGTTCTTC. This translates into CASSLRGQGYDEQFF.

The rearrangement links TRBV10-3 to TRBJ2-5, with D tentatively TRBD1 or TRBD2 (5 bases each). This CDR3 has 15 residues. The V and J ends lost 4 bases and 5 bases respectively, with 17 bases between them. Germline CDR1 is ENHRY and CDR2 is SYGVKD. The CDR3 DNA sequence: TGTGCCATCAGTGGCCGGGACGGAAAAAGGGAGACCCAGTACTTC. Translation gives CAISGRDGKRETQYF.

As concerns this clone: Its ends do not fully match the called genes, so a read error is possible. The chain carries TRBV6-5 and TRBJ2-3; D is possibly TRBD2 (6 bases). The germline CDR1 and CDR2 sequences are MNHEY and SVGAGI. The CDR3 spans 14 residues. The CDR3 spells CASSDGGSTDTRYF. CDR3 nucleotide sequence: TGTGCCAGCAGTGACGGGGGATCCACAGATACGCGGTATTTT.

The count of this clone is one. This rearrangement joins TRBV5-1 to TRBJ2-5; 9 bases agree with TRBD2. The germline CDR1 and CDR2 sequences are SGHRS and YFSETQ. V gave up 0 bases and J gave up 5 bases; unmatched junction bases: 5. The CDR3 covers 15 residues. CDR3 loop: CASSLGRGGRETQYF. CDR3 nucleotides: TGCGCCAGCAGCTTGGGGCGGGGGGGCCGTGAGACCCAGTACTTC.

This chain uses TRBV11-2 with TRBJ2-2; D unresolved. The length of the CDR3 is 15 residues. Germline CDR1 is SGHAT and CDR2 is FQNNGV. V was shortened by 4 bases and J by 0 bases, with 9 bases between the two germline ends. CDR3 protein: CASSWNGPNTGELFF. The CDR3 nucleotides are TGTGCCAGCAGCTGGAATGGCCCGAACACCGGGGAGCTGTTTTTT. The full variable domain, its missing parts supplied by reference TRBV11-2 and TRBJ2-2, is EAGVAQSPRYKIIEKRQSVAFWCNPISGHATLYWYQQILGQGPKLLIQFQNNGVVDDSQLPKDRFSAERLKGVDSTLKIQPAKLEDSAVYLCASSWNGPNTGELFFGEGSRLTVL.

The chain combines TRBV13 with TRBJ1-5; possible D gene TRBD1, 5 bases. The germline V gene has CDR1 PRHDT and CDR2 FYEKMQ (reference sequence). V lost 2 bases, J lost 6 bases, and 11 bases lay in between. The CDR3 is made up of 14 amino acids. CDR3 protein: CASSLQGRAQPQHF. For the CDR3, the DNA is TGTGCCAGCAGCTTACAGGGAAGGGCTCAGCCCCAGCATTTT. Complete variable domain (other parts from reference TRBV13 and TRBJ1-5): AAGVIQSPRHLIKEKRETATLKCYPIPRHDTVYWYQQGPGQDPQFLISFYEKMQSDKGSIPDRFSAQQFSDYHSELNMSSLELGDSALYFCASSLQGRAQPQHFGDGTRLSIL.

This chain connects TRBV4-1 to TRBJ2-7; 11 positions agree with TRBD1. The trim removed 4 bases at V and 4 bases at J, leaving 12 bases unmatched. The CDR3 runs 17 residues. The germline CDR1 and CDR2 sequences are MGHRA and YSYEKL. The CDR3 DNA is TGCGCCAGCAGCCTTACTCACGCGGGACAGGGGGTATACGAGCAGTACTTC. This codes for CASSLTHAGQGVYEQYF.

The chain joins TRBV4-3 to TRBJ1-1; perhaps TRBD1 as D (6 bases). This CDR3 is built from 15 residues. Germline V gives CDR1 LGHNA, CDR2 YSLEER. Trimming removed 8 bases at V and 2 bases at J, with 18 bases between. CDR3 protein: CASGKRGAANTEAFF. The CDR3 coding sequence is TGCGCCAGCGGAAAGCGGGGGGCGGCTAACACTGAAGCTTTCTTT.

CDR3 residues: CASSPGERGRGEQYF. CDR3 sequence (DNA): TGTGCCAGCTCACCAGGTGAGCGGGGCCGTGGGGAGCAGTACTTC. The chain is built from TRBV18 and TRBJ2-7, with 7 bases matching TRBD2. This CDR3 is 15 amino acids long. V dropped 2 bases and J dropped 7; count of bases not matched to a gene: 11. Germline assignment: CDR1 KGHSH and CDR2 LQKENI.